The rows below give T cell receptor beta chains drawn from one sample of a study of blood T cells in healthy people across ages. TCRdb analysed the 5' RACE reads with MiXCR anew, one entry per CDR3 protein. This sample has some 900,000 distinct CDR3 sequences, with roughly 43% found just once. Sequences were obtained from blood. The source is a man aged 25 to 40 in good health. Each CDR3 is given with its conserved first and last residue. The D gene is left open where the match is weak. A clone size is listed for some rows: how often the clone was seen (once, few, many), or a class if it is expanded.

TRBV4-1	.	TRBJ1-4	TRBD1	CASSQAYYGTGGAGTKEKLFF	TGCGCCAGCAGCCAAGCTTACTACGGGACAGGGGGCGCGGGAACTAAGGAAAAACTGTTTTTT
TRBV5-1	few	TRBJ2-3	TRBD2	CASSLALAGITDTQYF	TGCGCCAGCAGCTTGGCCCTAGCGGGGATCACAGATACGCAGTATTTT
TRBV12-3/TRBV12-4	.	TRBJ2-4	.	CASSLIRGANIQYF	TGTGCCAGCAGTTTAATCAGGGGCGCGAACATTCAGTACTTC
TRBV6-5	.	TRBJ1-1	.	CASSSRGYGEAFF	TGTGCCAGCAGTTCCCGGGGGTATGGTGAAGCTTTCTTT
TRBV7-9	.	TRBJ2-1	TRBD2	CASSLLAAGDNEQFF	TGTGCCAGCAGCCTACTAGCGGCGGGCGACAATGAGCAGTTCTTC
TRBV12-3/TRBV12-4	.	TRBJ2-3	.	CASSQQGRPTDTQYF	TGTGCCAGCAGCCAACAGGGCCGCCCCACAGATACGCAGTATTTT
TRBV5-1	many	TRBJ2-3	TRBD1	CASSPGTGGTDTQYF	TGTGCCAGCAGCCCCGGGACAGGGGGCACAGATACGCAGTATTTT
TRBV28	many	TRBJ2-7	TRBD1	CASSSGQGGEQYF	TGTGCCAGCAGCTCCGGACAGGGTGGTGAGCAGTACTTC
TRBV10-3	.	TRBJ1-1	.	CAISETGYTEAFF	TGTGCCATCAGTGAAACTGGGTACACTGAAGCTTTCTTT
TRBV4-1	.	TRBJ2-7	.	CASSQDLGHEQYF	TGCGCCAGCAGCCAAGATCTCGGGCACGAGCAGTACTTC
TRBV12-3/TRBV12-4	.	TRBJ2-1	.	CASTHRDNWGNEQFF	TGTGCCAGCACCCACCGGGACAACTGGGGCAATGAGCAGTTCTTC
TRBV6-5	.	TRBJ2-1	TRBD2	CASSRLAGGDERFF	TGTGCCAGCAGCAGACTAGCGGGGGGGGATGAGCGGTTCTTC
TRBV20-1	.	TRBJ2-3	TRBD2	CSPIAGGKDTQYF	TGCAGTCCGATTGCGGGGGGCAAAGATACGCAGTATTTT
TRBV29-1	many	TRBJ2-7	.	CSVEDAPDSYEQYF	TGCAGCGTTGAAGATGCTCCGGACTCCTACGAGCAGTACTTC
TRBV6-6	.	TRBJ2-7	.	CASSYPEQYF	TGTGCCAGCAGTTACCCCGAGCAGTACTTC
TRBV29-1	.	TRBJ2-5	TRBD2	CSVESRGGTIGTQYF	TGCAGCGTTGAATCTCGGGGGGGGACTATAGGGACCCAGTACTTC
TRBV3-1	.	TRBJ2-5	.	CASSPVWGAQETQYF	TGTGCCAGCAGCCCGGTATGGGGGGCCCAAGAGACCCAGTACTTC
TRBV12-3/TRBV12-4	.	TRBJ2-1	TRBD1	CASSLYGTGTYNEQFF	TGTGCCAGCAGTTTATATGGGACAGGGACCTACAATGAGCAGTTCTTC
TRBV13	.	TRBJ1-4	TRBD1	CASSRTGTSEKLFF	TGTGCCAGCAGCCGGACAGGGACGAGTGAAAAACTGTTTTTT
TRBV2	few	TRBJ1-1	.	CASSEYSGRSVNTEAFF	TGTGCCAGCAGTGAATATTCCGGGCGATCCGTGAACACTGAAGCTTTCTTT
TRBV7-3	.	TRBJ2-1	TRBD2	CASSYTSGGVYNEQFF	TGTGCCAGCAGTTACACTAGCGGGGGGGTATACAATGAGCAGTTCTTC
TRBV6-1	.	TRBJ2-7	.	CASRPPGPYYEQYF	TGTGCCAGCCGCCCCCCCGGGCCCTACTACGAGCAGTACTTC
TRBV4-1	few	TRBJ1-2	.	CASSQGSGLGYGYTF	TGCGCCAGCAGCCAAGGGAGCGGGTTGGGGTATGGCTACACCTTC
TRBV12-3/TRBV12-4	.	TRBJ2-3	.	CASSLQGDSDTQYF	TGTGCCAGCAGTTTGCAAGGGGACTCCGATACGCAGTATTTT
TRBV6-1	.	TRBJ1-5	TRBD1	CASSEAVDRGNQPQHF	TGTGCCAGCAGTGAAGCGGTGGACAGGGGCAATCAGCCCCAGCATTTT
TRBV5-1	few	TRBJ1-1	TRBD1	CASGQGAENTEAFF	TGCGCCAGCGGACAGGGGGCAGAGAACACTGAAGCTTTCTTT
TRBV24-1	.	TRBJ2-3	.	CATSDKGSGTDTQYF	TGTGCCACCAGTGACAAGGGGTCGGGCACAGATACGCAGTATTTT
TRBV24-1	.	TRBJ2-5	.	CATSDADGKETQYF	TGTGCCACCAGTGATGCGGACGGGAAAGAGACCCAGTACTTC
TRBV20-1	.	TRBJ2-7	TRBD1	CSAREGGRGFSYEQYF	TGCAGTGCGCGAGAGGGCGGCAGGGGGTTTTCCTACGAGCAGTACTTC
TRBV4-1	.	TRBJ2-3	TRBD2	CASSTLAAGADTQYF	TGCGCCAGCAGCACCCTAGCGGCGGGGGCAGATACGCAGTATTTT
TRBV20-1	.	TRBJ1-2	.	CSAQPTGRVYGYTF	TGCAGTGCTCAACCTACAGGGAGGGTCTATGGCTACACCTTC
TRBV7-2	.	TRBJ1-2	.	CASSFYGVDYGYTF	TGTGCCAGCAGCTTCTATGGAGTCGACTATGGCTACACCTTC
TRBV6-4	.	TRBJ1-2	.	CASSDGQTVNYDYTF	TGTGCCAGCAGTGACGGACAGACAGTGAACTATGACTACACCTTC
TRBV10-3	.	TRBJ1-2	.	CAISDNSGTSGHTF	TGTGCCATCAGTGATAATTCAGGGACGTCTGGCCACACCTTC
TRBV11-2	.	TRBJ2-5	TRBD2	CASSSYSGGQETQYF	TGTGCCAGCAGCTCTTATAGCGGGGGGCAAGAGACCCAGTACTTC
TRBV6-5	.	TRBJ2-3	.	CASSYAADPAADTQYF	TGTGCCAGCAGTTACGCCGCAGATCCCGCAGCAGATACGCAGTATTTT
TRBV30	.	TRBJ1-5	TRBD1	CAWSSAGGTIQPQHF	TGTGCCTGGAGTAGCGCAGGGGGGACGATCCAGCCCCAGCATTTT
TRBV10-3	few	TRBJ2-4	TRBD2	CAISETSGGLNIQYF	TGTGCCATCAGCGAGACTAGCGGGGGTTTAAACATTCAGTACTTC
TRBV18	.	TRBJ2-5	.	CASSPPEVQETQYF	TGTGCCAGCTCACCACCAGAGGTTCAAGAGACCCAGTACTTC
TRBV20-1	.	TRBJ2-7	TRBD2	CSASGLAESYEQYF	TGCAGTGCTTCGGGACTAGCGGAGTCCTACGAGCAGTACTTC
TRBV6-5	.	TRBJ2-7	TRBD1	CASSYETGYREQYF	TGTGCCAGCAGTTACGAGACAGGGTATCGCGAGCAGTACTTC